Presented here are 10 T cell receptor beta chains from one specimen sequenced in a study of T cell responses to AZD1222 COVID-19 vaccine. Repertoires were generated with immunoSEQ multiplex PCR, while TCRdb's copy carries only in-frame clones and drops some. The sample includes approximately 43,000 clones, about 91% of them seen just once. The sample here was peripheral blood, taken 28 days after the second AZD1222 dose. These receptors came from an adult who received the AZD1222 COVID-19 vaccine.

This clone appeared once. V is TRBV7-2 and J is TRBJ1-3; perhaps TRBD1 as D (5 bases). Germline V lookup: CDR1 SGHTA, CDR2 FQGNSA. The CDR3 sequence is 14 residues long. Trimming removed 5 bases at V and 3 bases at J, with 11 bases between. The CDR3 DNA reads TGTGCCAGCAGCCCCGGCAGGGTTGGAAACACCATATATTTT. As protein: CASSPGRVGNTIYF.

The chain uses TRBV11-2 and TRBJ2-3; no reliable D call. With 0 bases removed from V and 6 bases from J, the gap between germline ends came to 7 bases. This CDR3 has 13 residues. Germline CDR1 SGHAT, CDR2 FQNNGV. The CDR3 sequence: CASSLERSDTQYF. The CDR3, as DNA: TGTGCCAGCAGCTTAGAGCGGAGCGATACGCAGTATTTT.

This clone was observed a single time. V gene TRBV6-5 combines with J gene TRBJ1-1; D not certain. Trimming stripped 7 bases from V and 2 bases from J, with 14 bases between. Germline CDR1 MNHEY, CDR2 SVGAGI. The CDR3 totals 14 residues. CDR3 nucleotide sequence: TGTGCCAGCACTACCCCGGGGATTAACACTGAAGCTTTCTTT. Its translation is CASTTPGINTEAFF.

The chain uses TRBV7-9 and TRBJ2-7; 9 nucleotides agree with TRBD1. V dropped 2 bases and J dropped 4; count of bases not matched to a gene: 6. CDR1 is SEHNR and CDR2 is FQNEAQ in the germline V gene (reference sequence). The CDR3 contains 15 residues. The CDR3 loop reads CASSLIGQGSYEQYF. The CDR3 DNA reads TGTGCCAGCAGCTTAATAGGACAGGGGAGTTACGAGCAGTACTTC. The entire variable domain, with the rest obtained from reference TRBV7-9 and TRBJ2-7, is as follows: DTGVSQNPRHKITKRGQNVTFRCDPISEHNRLYWYRQTLGQGPEFLTYFQNEAQLEKSRLLSDRFSAERPKGSFSTLEIQRTEQGDSAMYLCASSLIGQGSYEQYFGPGTRLTVT.

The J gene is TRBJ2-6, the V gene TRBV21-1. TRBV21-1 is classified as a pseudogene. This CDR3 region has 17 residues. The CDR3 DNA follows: TGTGCCAGCAGCAAGGAACACGGATCCTCTGGGGCCAACGTCCTGACTTTC. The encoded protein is CASSKEHGSSGANVLTF.

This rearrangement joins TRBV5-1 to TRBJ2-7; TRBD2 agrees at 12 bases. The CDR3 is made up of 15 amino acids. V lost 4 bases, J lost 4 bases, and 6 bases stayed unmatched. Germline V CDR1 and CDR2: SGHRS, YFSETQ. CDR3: CASSLPGLAGYEQYF. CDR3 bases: TGCGCCAGCAGCCTTCCGGGACTAGCGGGTTACGAGCAGTACTTC.

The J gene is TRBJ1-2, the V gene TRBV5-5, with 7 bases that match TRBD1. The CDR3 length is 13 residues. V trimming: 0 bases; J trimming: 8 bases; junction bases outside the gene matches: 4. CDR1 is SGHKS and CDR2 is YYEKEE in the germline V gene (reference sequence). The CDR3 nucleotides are TGTGCCAGCAGCTTGGAGACAGGGTGGGGCTACACCTTC. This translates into CASSLETGWGYTF.

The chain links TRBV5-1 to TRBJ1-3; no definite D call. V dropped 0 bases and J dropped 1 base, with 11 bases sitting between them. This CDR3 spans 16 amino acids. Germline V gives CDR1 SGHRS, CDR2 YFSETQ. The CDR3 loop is CASSLATGLSGNTIYF. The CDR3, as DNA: TGCGCCAGCAGCTTGGCCACCGGGCTATCTGGAAACACCATATATTTT.

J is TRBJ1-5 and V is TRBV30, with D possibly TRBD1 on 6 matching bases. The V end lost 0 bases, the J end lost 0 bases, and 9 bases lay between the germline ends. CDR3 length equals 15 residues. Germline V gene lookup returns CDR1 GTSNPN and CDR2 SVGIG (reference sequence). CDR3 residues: CAWSVGGYSNQPQHF. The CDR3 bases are TGTGCCTGGAGTGTGGGGGGCTATAGCAATCAGCCCCAGCATTTT.

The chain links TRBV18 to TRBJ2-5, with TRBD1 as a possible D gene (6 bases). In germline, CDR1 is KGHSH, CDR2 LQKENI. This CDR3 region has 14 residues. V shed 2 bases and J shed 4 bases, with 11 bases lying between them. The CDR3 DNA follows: TGTGCCAGCTCACCAGGGGGCGAGGGAGAGACCCAGTACTTC. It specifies CASSPGGEGETQYF.